This record covers a single T cell receptor (beta chain). Its cognate antigen is unknown. This CDR3 has 17 residues. The junction had 6 bases not matched to a gene; V was cut back by 3 bases and J by 1 base. Germline V gives CDR1 LNHDA, CDR2 SQIVND (reference sequence). This entry is derived from a study of cytomegalovirus exposure and HLA in healthy donors. Study-level points and caveats: Per a prior analysis, the majority of TCR beta V segments were productive roughly 87% or roughly 30% of the time. Using the classifier, cytomegalovirus status was reportedly diagnosed with high specificity and sensitivity. The authors reported that TCR beta sequences could predict HLA-A and HLA-B alleles. These predictions were accurate for most subjects in the first cohort.

PCR was performed using 60 Vbeta and 13 Jbeta primers. Clones were read by immunoSEQ multiplex PCR, and TCRdb kept only the in-frame ones, dropping some. The repertoire holds more than 150,000 clones, over 75% seen once, with approximately 6% in the top ten. The sample was PBMCs. The TCR comes from a man aged 35 to 55 in good health and CMV-seropositive. This chain connects TRBV19 to TRBJ2-2, with 9 bases identical to TRBD1. The CDR3 DNA sequence: TGTGCCAGTAGTATCGCAGGGACAGGGCGGAACACCGGGGAGCTGTTTTTT. Residues: CASSIAGTGRNTGELFF. The full variable domain, completed using reference TRBV19 and TRBJ2-2, is DGGITQSPKYLFRKEGQNVTLSCEQNLNHDAMYWYRQDPGQGLRLIYYSQIVNDFQKGDIAEGYSVSREKKESFPLTVTSAQKNPTAFYLCASSIAGTGRNTGELFFGEGSRLTVL.